This T cell receptor beta chain originates from a study of patients and donors after allogeneic stem cell transplantation. Trimming took 8 bases from V and 3 from J, leaving 20 bases between them. The germline gives CDR1 DFQATT, CDR2 SNEGSKA (reference sequence). The CDR3 loop spans 14 amino acids. Each CDR3 protein is one row after TCRdb ran MiXCR on the RT-PCR reads. Altogether 400,000 to 500,000 distinct CDR3 sequences are present, more than 15% being singletons, with the ten largest covering about 7%. This clonotype has just a few counts. Source material: blood, either unsorted or a sorted T cell fraction (not recorded which). The chain recombines TRBV20-1 with TRBJ2-7; perhaps TRBD1 as D (6 bases). This clonotype originated in a human donor who was either an allogeneic HSCT recipient or a stem cell or donor lymphocyte infusion donor (not recorded which). It is not recorded whose cells these are; they may come from a transplant donor. The CDR3, as DNA: TGCAGTATCGGACAGAGATTAACCGTCTACGAGCAGTACTTC. This translates into CSIGQRLTVYEQYF.